The rows below give T cell receptor beta chains drawn from one sample of a study of blood T cell repertoires in COVID-19. TCRdb's table, derived via immunoSEQ multiplex PCR, lists solely in-frame clones and lacks some. This sample has more than 65,000 clones; approximately 80% occur once, and the top ten carry 6.9%. Sequencing used peripheral blood. The receptors derive from a man aged 25-45 years with COVID-19, enrolled during active disease. The CDR3 runs from the conserved cysteine through the conserved F or W. A D gene is named only where the DNA matches it firmly. Clone sizes are given selectively: once, few, many, or a class where the clone is expanded.

clone size	V gene	J gene	D gene	CDR3 protein	CDR3 DNA
NA	TRBV30	TRBJ2-7	TRBD1	CAWSNRGRLDEQYF	TGTGCCTGGAGTAACAGGGGGCGCCTGGACGAGCAGTACTTC
NA	TRBV24-1	TRBJ2-5	TRBD1	CATSDLGLQGLQETQYF	TGTGCCACCAGTGATTTGGGCCTACAGGGGCTCCAAGAGACCCAGTACTTC
NA	TRBV5-6	TRBJ2-1	TRBD2	CASSLGGSKNEQFF	TGTGCCAGCAGCTTGGGCGGGAGCAAGAATGAGCAGTTCTTC
NA	TRBV7-2	TRBJ1-5	NA	CASSLDRAKPQHF	TGTGCCAGCAGCTTAGACCGCGCCAAACCCCAGCATTTT
NA	TRBV28	TRBJ1-2	NA	CASSPPTGYGYTF	TGTGCCAGCAGTCCCCCGACTGGTTATGGCTACACCTTC
NA	TRBV10-3	TRBJ1-2	NA	CAISRDVEGRGYTF	TGTGCCATCTCTAGGGATGTCGAGGGTCGCGGCTACACCTTC
once	TRBV5-4	TRBJ1-1	NA	CASSPLGGRNTEAFF	TGTGCCAGCAGCCCCTTGGGGGGGAGGAACACTGAAGCTTTCTTT
once	TRBV5-6	TRBJ1-3	NA	CASAPGGSGNTIYF	TGTGCCAGCGCCCCCGGGGGCTCTGGAAACACCATATATTTT
NA	TRBV27	TRBJ1-1	NA	CASSRQDSLNTEAFF	TGTGCCAGCAGCCGCCAGGACAGCCTGAACACTGAAGCTTTCTTT
NA	TRBV6-5	TRBJ1-2	NA	CASSLTSRNYGYTF	TGTGCCAGCAGTTTGACATCTCGGAACTATGGCTACACCTTC
NA	TRBV24-1	TRBJ1-1	NA	CATSDGAGAFF	TGTGCCACCAGTGATGGGGCGGGGGCTTTCTTT
NA	TRBV11-2	TRBJ2-7	TRBD2	CASSFTGTSGYEQYF	TGTGCCAGCAGCTTTACCGGGACTAGCGGCTACGAGCAGTACTTC
NA	TRBV5-5	TRBJ2-5	TRBD2	CASSESLAGEETQYF	TGTGCCAGCAGCGAATCACTAGCGGGAGAGGAGACCCAGTACTTC
NA	TRBV19	TRBJ1-1	TRBD1	CASSGFRDRGENTEAFF	TGTGCCAGTAGTGGATTCCGGGACAGGGGGGAGAACACTGAAGCTTTCTTT
few	TRBV6-4	TRBJ2-4	NA	CASSEGPENIQYF	TGTGCCAGCAGTGAGGGGCCGGAAAACATTCAGTACTTC
NA	TRBV28	TRBJ1-1	NA	CASSLTTDTEAFF	TGTGCCAGCAGTTTAACGACAGACACTGAAGCTTTCTTT
NA	TRBV15	TRBJ2-5	TRBD1	CATSRGTGFSQETQYF	TGTGCCACCAGCAGGGGGACAGGGTTTAGCCAAGAGACCCAGTACTTC
NA	TRBV19	TRBJ1-5	NA	CASNIGQLIQPQHF	TGTGCCAGTAATATCGGACAGCTCATACAGCCCCAGCATTTT
NA	TRBV6-5	TRBJ1-1	NA	CASSYVLGTEAFF	TGTGCCAGCAGTTACGTACTCGGCACTGAAGCTTTCTTT
NA	TRBV7-8	TRBJ2-3	NA	CASSLSRGADTQYF	TGTGCCAGCAGCTTATCCAGGGGCGCAGATACGCAGTATTTT
NA	TRBV25-1	TRBJ2-5	TRBD1	CASSDVDRGPAETQYF	TGTGCCAGCAGTGACGTTGACAGGGGCCCTGCAGAGACCCAGTACTTC
NA	TRBV19	TRBJ2-7	TRBD2	CASRAGGSSYEQYF	TGTGCCAGTCGAGCGGGAGGATCGTCCTACGAGCAGTACTTC
NA	TRBV4-3	TRBJ2-1	TRBD2	CASSQVHRLGGRIRPYNEQFF	TGCGCCAGCAGCCAAGTGCACCGGCTAGGCGGGAGGATTAGGCCCTACAATGAGCAGTTCTTC
NA	TRBV3-1/TRBV3-2	TRBJ1-4	NA	CASRAQGQVNEKLFF	TGTGCCAGCAGGGCCCAGGGGCAGGTTAATGAAAAACTGTTTTTT
NA	TRBV2	TRBJ2-2	NA	CASRPDTGELFF	TGTGCCAGCAGACCAGACACCGGGGAGCTGTTTTTT
NA	TRBV28	TRBJ1-1	TRBD1	CASSKGQGHAFF	TGTGCCAGCAGTAAAGGACAGGGTCACGCTTTCTTT
NA	TRBV18	TRBJ1-1	NA	CASSPATAVRGTEAFF	TGTGCCAGCTCACCGGCCACGGCGGTTCGTGGGACTGAAGCTTTCTTT
few	TRBV24-1	TRBJ2-2	NA	CATGGRHSDNTGELFF	TGTGCCACCGGGGGGAGACATTCCGATAACACCGGGGAGCTGTTTTTT
NA	TRBV29-1	TRBJ2-1	TRBD1	CSGGQGNEQFF	TGCAGCGGGGGACAGGGTAATGAGCAGTTCTTC
NA	TRBV3-1/TRBV3-2	TRBJ2-5	TRBD2	CASSRTSGRAWETQYF	TGTGCCAGCAGTCGCACTAGCGGGAGGGCCTGGGAGACCCAGTACTTC
few	TRBV28	TRBJ2-2	NA	CASSSIRGTGELFF	TGTGCCAGCAGTTCTATCAGGGGAACCGGGGAGCTGTTTTTT
NA	TRBV9	TRBJ1-4	NA	CASSVNGGLTTNEKLFF	TGTGCCAGCAGCGTCAACGGGGGATTAACAACTAATGAAAAACTGTTTTTT
NA	TRBV28	TRBJ2-5	TRBD1	CASSLQDRGETQYF	TGTGCCAGCAGTTTACAGGACAGGGGCGAGACCCAGTACTTC
NA	TRBV6-5	TRBJ2-7	NA	CASGGGLNEQYF	TGTGCCAGCGGAGGCGGACTAAACGAGCAGTACTTC
once	TRBV15	TRBJ1-5	TRBD1	CATSRVRTGEVSNQPQHF	TGTGCCACCAGCAGAGTTAGAACAGGGGAGGTTAGCAATCAGCCCCAGCATTTT
NA	TRBV19	TRBJ2-1	TRBD1	CASRLTGLSYNEQFF	TGTGCCAGTAGGTTGACAGGGCTCTCCTACAATGAGCAGTTCTTC
NA	TRBV5-8	TRBJ1-2	NA	CASSRTANYGYTF	TGTGCCAGCAGCCGGACTGCGAACTATGGCTACACCTTC
NA	TRBV5-4	TRBJ2-1	NA	CASSKDRTETYNEQFF	TGTGCCAGCAGCAAAGACAGGACGGAAACCTACAATGAGCAGTTCTTC
NA	TRBV6-5	TRBJ2-1	TRBD2	CAVQAGGPHEQFF	TGTGCCGTACAAGCGGGAGGGCCCCATGAGCAGTTCTTC
NA	TRBV6-5	TRBJ2-1	TRBD2	CASLAGGAHNEQFF	TGTGCCAGCCTAGCGGGAGGGGCTCACAATGAGCAGTTCTTC
NA	TRBV28	TRBJ2-1	NA	CASSLGQRGHEQFF	TGTGCCAGCAGTTTAGGGCAACGGGGTCATGAGCAGTTCTTC
NA	TRBV13	TRBJ1-2	TRBD1	CASSETGAYGYTF	TGTGCCAGCAGCGAGACAGGGGCCTATGGCTACACCTTC
NA	TRBV6-2/TRBV6-3	TRBJ1-1	NA	CASSSFSGWRAFF	TGTGCCAGCAGTTCTTTTTCAGGGTGGAGAGCTTTCTTT
NA	TRBV3-1/TRBV3-2	TRBJ1-3	NA	CASSPFGGAGHSGNTIYF	TGTGCCAGCAGCCCTTTTGGGGGGGCAGGACACTCTGGAAACACCATATATTTT
NA	TRBV2	TRBJ1-1	NA	CASSVGRAYTEAFF	TGTGCCAGCAGTGTTGGCAGGGCCTACACTGAAGCTTTCTTT
NA	TRBV18	TRBJ2-1	TRBD2	CASSPLTSGSRRNEQFF	TGTGCCAGCTCACCCTTGACTAGCGGGAGTCGACGGAATGAGCAGTTCTTC